Each of the 27 T cell receptor beta chains below was sequenced from the same sample in a study of naive and memory T cell subsets. An equimolar mix of two oligonucleotides served as the beta constant-region primer for TRBC1 and TRBC2. Nested alpha and beta constant-region primers with the SP2 primer drove four PCR rounds on ligated cDNA. From the UMI-ligation and nested PCR reads, TCRdb called clonotypes with MiXCR, one entry per CDR3 protein. The sample has 95,000 to 150,000 distinct CDR3 sequences, roughly 36% seen once. Specimen: central memory CD4+ T cells from blood. These receptors originate from a human donor in good health.

This rearrangement joins TRBV20-1 to TRBJ2-7; 10 bases fit TRBD2. Trimming cost V 3 bases and J 3 bases; bases outside gene matches: 17. Germline CDR1 and CDR2: DFQATT and SNEGSKA (reference sequence). The CDR3 is 18 residues long. For the CDR3, the DNA is TGCAGTGCTAGGGGCGGGACTAGCGCCTCGTCCCACAGCTACGAGCAGTACTTC. Its translation: CSARGGTSASSHSYEQYF.

This chain uses TRBV28 with TRBJ1-1; maybe TRBD1 (6 bases). This CDR3 is built from 17 residues. Looked up from germline, CDR1 is MDHEN and CDR2 is SYDVKM. Trimming pared 3 bases from V and 0 bases from J, leaving 17 bases between. CDR3 coding DNA: TGTGCCAGCAGTTTTTCCCAGGGGCATTGGATGAACACTGAAGCTTTCTTT. Translation gives CASSFSQGHWMNTEAFF.

The chain uses TRBV28 and TRBJ2-2, with TRBD1 matching 8 bases. The CDR3 runs to 15 residues. V lost 7 bases, J lost 3 bases, and 7 bases stayed unmatched. CDR1 is MDHEN and CDR2 is SYDVKM in the germline V gene. The CDR3 nucleotides are TGTGCCAGCATCGGAGGGACAGGTTACACCGGGGAGCTGTTTTTT. Translating gives CASIGGTGYTGELFF.

V gene TRBV10-3 combines with J gene TRBJ2-3, with 7 bases aligning to TRBD1. From germline, CDR1 is ENHRY and CDR2 SYGVKD. V gave up 4 bases and J gave up 2 bases; unmatched junction bases: 12. CDR3 length equals 17 residues. CDR3 sequence (DNA): TGTGCCATCAGTGGCCCAACAGGGGAAGAAATCACAGATACGCAGTATTTT. Its translation is CAISGPTGEEITDTQYF.

This CDR3 is CASRPEGDEKLFF. The CDR3 nucleotides are TGCGCCAGCAGACCAGAGGGAGATGAAAAACTGTTTTTT. This sequence joins TRBV5-1 and TRBJ1-4; no definite D call. This CDR3 is built from 13 residues. Germline V gene sequence: CDR1 SGHRS, CDR2 YFSETQ. Trimming removed 5 bases at V and 6 bases at J, with 11 bases between.

This chain links TRBV6-6 with TRBJ2-3; D is undetermined. Trimming pared 8 bases from V and 6 bases from J, leaving 9 bases between. CDR1 and CDR2 from the germline V gene are MNHNY and SVGAGI (reference sequence). This CDR3 is 11 amino acids long. The CDR3 DNA follows: TGTGCCAGCCACCGCAGGGATACGCAGTATTTT. As protein: CASHRRDTQYF.

Comments on this clonotype: At one end the junction does not follow the germline gene, possibly because of a read error. This rearrangement joins TRBV5-1 to TRBJ2-1, with D unresolved. The CDR3 totals 13 residues. Germline V gene sequence: CDR1 SGHRS, CDR2 YFSETQ. CDR3 DNA sequence: TGCGCCAGCAGTTTGGCCCCGCGCAATGAGCAGTTCTTC. It specifies CASSLAPRNEQFF.

Here the CDR3 reads CASSLRFWGLTDTQYF. The CDR3 DNA reads TGTGCCAGCAGCTTACGTTTCTGGGGTTTAACTGATACGCAGTATTTT. The V call is TRBV7-2, the J call TRBJ2-3; D gene unclear. The V end was cut by 2 bases, the J end by 6 bases, with 18 bases between. Germline assignment: CDR1 SGHTA and CDR2 FQGNSA. The CDR3 extends over 16 amino acids. Together with reference TRBV7-2 and TRBJ2-3, the CDR3 gives the full variable domain: GAGVSQSPSNKVTEKGKDVELRCDPISGHTALYWYRQSLGQGLEFLIYFQGNSAPDKSGLPSDRFSAERTGGSVSTLTIQRTQQEDSAVYLCASSLRFWGLTDTQYFGPGTRLTVL.

The gene calls are TRBV18 and TRBJ1-6; the D gene is possibly TRBD1 (5 bases). V was clipped by 6 bases and J by 4 bases, with 10 bases between them. CDR3 size: 14 residues. The germline V gene encodes CDR1 KGHSH and CDR2 LQKENI. This CDR3 is CASSPGRYNSPLHF. CDR3 coding DNA: TGTGCCAGCTCGCCGGGACGGTATAATTCACCCCTCCACTTT.

A few counts support this clonotype. The chain combines TRBV7-2 with TRBJ2-5; D remains unclear. Trimming shortened V by 2 bases and J by 2 bases, and 6 bases separated the two germline ends. Germline V lookup: CDR1 SGHTA, CDR2 FQGNSA. The length of the CDR3 is 13 residues. CDR3 in amino acids: CASSLSLQETQYF. In nucleotides, the CDR3 is TGTGCCAGCAGCTTATCACTGCAAGAGACCCAGTACTTC.

This clonotype turned up a few times. V and J are TRBV12-3 or TRBV12-4 and TRBJ1-2; a possible D gene is TRBD1 (5 bases). The CDR3 covers 14 residues. With 7 bases removed from V and 3 bases from J, the gap between germline ends came to 15 bases. The CDR3 here is CASIRSRGDYGYTF. Here the CDR3 DNA reads TGTGCCAGCATAAGGTCACGAGGGGACTATGGCTACACCTTC.

This chain uses TRBV5-5 with TRBJ2-7, with D possibly TRBD1 on 5 matching bases. The CDR3 is 11 amino acids. V lost 0 bases and J lost 9, with 7 bases in between. CDR1 is SGHKS and CDR2 is YYEKEE in the germline V gene (reference sequence). CDR3 protein: CASSLDQGQYF. The DNA of the CDR3 is TGTGCCAGCAGCTTGGATCAGGGGCAGTACTTC.

A note on this clonotype: One base away lies a much larger clone, so this may be a sequencing read error. The chain couples TRBV11-2 to TRBJ2-7, with 12 positions matching TRBD1. The CDR3 has 14 residues. The junction had 4 bases not matched to a gene; V was cut back by 5 bases and J by 5 bases. Germline V CDR1 and CDR2: SGHAT, FQNNGV. DNA for the CDR3: TGTGCCAGCAGCCCCGGGACAGGGGGCCACGAGCAGTACTTC. It is translated as CASSPGTGGHEQYF.

The chain joins TRBV15 to TRBJ2-1; 10 bases match TRBD2. V lost 3 bases and J lost 2; bases outside the gene matches: 4. Looked up from germline, CDR1 is LNHNV and CDR2 is YYDKDF (reference sequence). This CDR3 spans 16 amino acids. The CDR3 is CATSSSGRTTYNEQFF. CDR3 coding DNA: TGTGCCACCAGCAGTAGCGGGAGGACTACCTACAATGAGCAGTTCTTC.

The rearrangement joins TRBV5-1 to TRBJ2-5; 9 nucleotides align to TRBD1. The CDR3 has 15 amino acids. Looked up from germline, CDR1 is SGHRS and CDR2 is YFSETQ. Losses at the gene ends were 4 bases for V and 2 bases for J; bases not matched to a gene: 6. This CDR3 reads CASSPGTGRQETQYF. DNA of the CDR3: TGCGCCAGCAGCCCGGGGACAGGGCGACAAGAGACCCAGTACTTC.

The chain has TRBV11-2 and TRBJ2-1; TRBD2 aligns across 10 bases. The V segment lost 5 bases and the J segment 4 bases; nucleotides outside the gene matches: 8. From germline, CDR1 is SGHAT and CDR2 FQNNGV. The CDR3 totals 16 residues. The CDR3, as DNA: TGTGCCAGCAGCATAAGGACTAGCGGAGCATACAATGAGCAGTTCTTC. Translation: CASSIRTSGAYNEQFF.

The chain combines TRBV11-2 with TRBJ2-1, with a weak D call TRBD2 (6 bases). The ends were cut back, 1 base at V and 7 bases at J, with 14 bases in the middle. CDR1 and CDR2 (germline): SGHAT, FQNNGV. The CDR3 loop spans 15 amino acids. Here the CDR3 reads CASSLAGVRVNEQFF. The CDR3 nucleotides read TGTGCCAGCAGCTTAGCGGGAGTCCGGGTAAATGAGCAGTTCTTC.

This clonotype appeared a few times. The J gene is TRBJ2-1, the V gene TRBV10-2; 10 bases are a match to TRBD2. CDR1 and CDR2 (germline): WSHSY, SAAADI. The V and J ends lost 10 bases and 4 bases, in that order; junction bases with no gene match: 10. The CDR3 spans 15 residues. CDR3 loop: CATKEGLAFYNEQFF. The CDR3 DNA is TGCGCCACCAAGGAGGGACTAGCGTTTTACAATGAGCAGTTCTTC.

This clonotype has just a few counts. J is TRBJ1-5 and V is TRBV2; D perhaps matches TRBD1 (6 bases). Germline V gives CDR1 SNHLY, CDR2 FYNNEI. The CDR3 runs to 15 residues. V was trimmed by 7 bases and J by 5 bases, leaving 18 bases between them. The CDR3 DNA sequence: TGTGCCAGCAACCCCGACGGGCAGGGGTATCAGCCCCAGCATTTT. Protein product: CASNPDGQGYQPQHF.

A few counts support this clonotype. This chain uses TRBV29-1 with TRBJ2-7; D is possibly TRBD1 (5 bases). There are 12 residues in the CDR3. Germline V gives CDR1 SQVTM, CDR2 ANQGSEA. V was trimmed by 6 bases and J by 4 bases, leaving 13 bases between them. CDR3 nucleotides: TGCAGCGTCCGCCTGGGGCAGTACGAGCAGTACTTC. The encoded protein is CSVRLGQYEQYF.

V gene TRBV5-1 combines with J gene TRBJ2-3; 8 positions match TRBD1. Unmatched junction bases numbered 6, after V lost 0 bases and J lost 6 bases. Germline-derived CDR1 and CDR2 are SGHRS and YFSETQ. The CDR3 length is 15 residues. The CDR3 spells CASSLGAGGADTQYF. Here the CDR3 DNA reads TGCGCCAGCAGCTTGGGGGCAGGGGGCGCGGATACGCAGTATTTT.

V gene TRBV7-2 combines with J gene TRBJ2-5; the match to TRBD2 covers 11 bases. Germline CDR1 reads SGHTA; CDR2 reads FQGNSA. The CDR3 extends over 16 amino acids. V was pared by 5 bases and J by 5 bases, with 10 bases of the junction left unmatched. The CDR3 DNA is TGTGCCAGCAGCCCCCAACTAGCGGGAGCGTGGGAGACCCAGTACTTC. It codes for CASSPQLAGAWETQYF.

In its sample, this clonotype was seen many times. The rearrangement joins TRBV20-1 to TRBJ2-1; a possible D gene is TRBD1 (5 bases). Germline assignment: CDR1 DFQATT and CDR2 SNEGSKA (reference sequence). V gave up 6 bases and J gave up 3 bases, with 15 bases separating them. CDR3 size: 14 residues. CDR3 nucleotide sequence: TGCAGTGCCCGAGGTCACAGGAACTACAATGAGCAGTTCTTC. This translates into CSARGHRNYNEQFF.

This clonotype was seen a handful of times. The chain links TRBV23-1 to TRBJ1-2, with D uncertain. TRBV23-1 falls under the ORF class, with uncertain function. This CDR3 is built from 14 residues. The V and J ends lost 1 base and 4 bases respectively, with 10 bases between them. The CDR3 DNA sequence: TGCGCCAGCAGTCAATTCAGCAGGAGCTATGGCTACACCTTC. Amino acid sequence: CASSQFSRSYGYTF.

The chain joins TRBV7-2 to TRBJ2-3, with 7 bases that match TRBD1. The CDR3 has 15 amino acids. The germline gives CDR1 SGHTA, CDR2 FQGNSA. V shed 2 bases, J shed 2 bases, and the junction held 4 bases outside the gene matches. In DNA, the CDR3 is TGTGCCAGCAGCTTAAACAGGGGTTCCACAGATACGCAGTATTTT. Protein: CASSLNRGSTDTQYF.

The chain joins TRBV19 to TRBJ2-3; no firm D call. CDR3 size: 13 residues. V shed 3 bases and J shed 3 bases, with 7 bases lying between them. The germline V gene has CDR1 LNHDA and CDR2 SQIVND (reference sequence). The CDR3 spells CASSIGGTDTQYF. The DNA of the CDR3 is TGTGCCAGTAGTATTGGTGGGACAGATACGCAGTATTTT.

CDR3 loop: CSAFVLAGNNEQFF. DNA for the CDR3: TGCAGTGCGTTCGTTCTAGCGGGTAACAATGAGCAGTTCTTC. V usage is TRBV20-1 and J usage is TRBJ2-1; 8 bases match TRBD2. V shed 6 bases, J shed 5 bases, and the junction held 9 bases outside the gene matches. Germline V gene lookup returns CDR1 DFQATT and CDR2 SNEGSKA (reference sequence). This CDR3 is built from 14 residues.